This T cell receptor (beta chain) was found in a study of T cell responses to AZD1222 COVID-19 vaccine. About the research overall: Second-dose schedules of about 4 or about 12 weeks were combined.

Study-wide results and caveats: The donors showed a predominance of white British ancestry and of females, with possible underestimation of clonal diversity.

Germline CDR1 WNHNN, CDR2 SYGVQD (reference sequence). CDR3 length: 16 residues. V trimming: 5 bases; J trimming: 0 bases; junction bases outside the gene matches: 3. Using immunoSEQ multiplex PCR, the repertoire was profiled, and TCRdb retains in-frame clones only, with some absent. Among some 120,000 clones listed, 70% to 90% were seen once. Only one count was recorded for this clone. Its antigen remains unidentified. V and J are TRBV10-1 and TRBJ2-1; 11 bases fit TRBD2. The source was peripheral blood, collected on day 0 of AZD1222 vaccination. The receptor comes from an adult in good health. CDR3 amino acids: CASSHSGRASYNEQFF. CDR3 bases: TGCGCCAGCAGTCATAGCGGGAGGGCCTCCTACAATGAGCAGTTCTTC.